The clone carrying this T cell receptor beta chain appeared a single time. Trimming took 6 bases from V and 0 from J, leaving 10 bases between them. Germline V CDR1 and CDR2: SQVTM, ANQGSEA. This CDR3 is 13 amino acids long. The assay was immunoSEQ multiplex PCR, and TCRdb's table has in-frame clones only and misses some. The profile shows 350,000 to 400,000 clones, 65% to 90% of them singletons. This record comes from a study of blood T cell repertoires in COVID-19. The rearrangement joins TRBV29-1 to TRBJ2-3; D ambiguous. This TCR was recovered from a woman aged 60-75 years with COVID-19, enrolled during active disease. What was sequenced was peripheral blood. The CDR3 nucleotides are TGCAGCGTCCGCCCCCAGAGCACAGATACGCAGTATTTT. It specifies CSVRPQSTDTQYF.